This passage covers 31 T cell receptor beta chains from one sample sequenced in a study of radiotherapy plus CTLA-4 blockade in lung cancer. Assay used: immunoSEQ multiplex PCR; TCRdb lists only in-frame clones, some missing. The repertoire holds approximately 98,000 clones, with 82% as singletons. This specimen was peripheral blood, taken from a patient treated with radiotherapy plus ipilimumab. The origin of the receptors is a human donor with non-small cell lung cancer who had a partial response to radiotherapy plus ipilimumab.

V and J are TRBV4-1 and TRBJ1-2, with 9 bases that match TRBD1. There are 12 residues in the CDR3. Germline-derived CDR1 and CDR2 are MGHRA and YSYEKL. After removal of 5 bases from V and 7 bases from J, the junction contained 2 bases not matched to a gene. The DNA of the CDR3 is TGCGCCAGCAGCAGGGACAGGGTTGGCTACACCTTC. Its protein is CASSRDRVGYTF.

This clone was seen a few times. The chain combines TRBV7-2 with TRBJ2-2; 12 nucleotides align to TRBD2. V was clipped by 4 bases and J by 1 base; unmatched bases: 10. The CDR3 runs 19 residues. Germline CDR1 SGHTA, CDR2 FQGNSA. CDR3 loop: CASSSRPSGRGGNTGELFF. The CDR3 coding sequence is TGTGCCAGCAGCTCCCGGCCTAGCGGGAGGGGGGGGAACACCGGGGAGCTGTTTTTT.

The V call is TRBV9, the J call TRBJ1-3; weak D call: TRBD1 (5 bases). CDR3 size: 15 residues. The germline V gene has CDR1 SGDLS and CDR2 YYNGEE. V gave up 1 base and J gave up 0 bases, with 8 bases separating them. The CDR3 loop is CASSVLGGSGNTIYF. Written as DNA, the CDR3 is TGTGCCAGCAGCGTATTGGGGGGCTCTGGAAACACCATATATTTT.

The chain uses TRBV19 and TRBJ2-3; D call uncertain. The CDR3 covers 12 residues. Germline V CDR1 and CDR2: LNHDA, SQIVND (reference sequence). V was trimmed by 5 bases and J by 8 bases, leaving 11 bases between them. The CDR3 is CASSPQSSTQYF. The CDR3 nucleotides read TGTGCCAGTAGTCCCCAGTCATCTACGCAGTATTTT.

This chain links TRBV5-1 with TRBJ2-2; 9 bases fit TRBD2. Germline V lookup: CDR1 SGHRS, CDR2 YFSETQ. Trimming took 3 bases from V and 6 from J; bases not matched to a gene: 12. This CDR3 is built from 17 residues. CDR3 residues: CASSYLDEAGGPGELFF. CDR3 bases: TGCGCCAGCAGCTATCTAGACGAAGCGGGAGGTCCCGGGGAGCTGTTTTTT.

This chain joins TRBV7-2 and TRBJ2-1, with a possible D match to TRBD1 (5 bases). This CDR3 is 16 amino acids long. The V gene lost 1 base and the J gene lost 1 base, with 11 bases spanning the gap. Germline assignment: CDR1 SGHTA and CDR2 FQGNSA. CDR3 nucleotide sequence: TGTGCCAGCAGCTTAGGGGCAGGGCAGTCCTACAATGAGCAGTTCTTC. Translating gives CASSLGAGQSYNEQFF.

The CDR3 reads CASSLTSRDEQYF. In DNA form, the CDR3 reads TGTGCCAGCAGCCTCACTAGCCGGGACGAGCAGTACTTC. The genes are TRBV7-3 and TRBJ2-7, with D perhaps TRBD2 (6 bases). Germline values: CDR1 SGHTA, CDR2 FQGTGA. The CDR3 length is 13 residues. Deletions cut 5 bases from V and 5 bases from J, with 13 bases between.

The CDR3 sequence is CASSPYGTDSGYTF. In nucleotides, the CDR3 is TGTGCCAGCAGTCCGTACGGGACAGATAGTGGCTACACCTTC. This rearrangement joins TRBV27 to TRBJ1-2; 7 nucleotides align to TRBD1. Germline V lookup: CDR1 MNHEY, CDR2 SMNVEV (reference sequence). V lost 5 bases and J lost 7; bases outside the gene matches: 10. The CDR3 contains 14 residues.

V and J are TRBV19 and TRBJ1-5, with 7 bases matching TRBD1. The CDR3 is made up of 18 amino acids. The V gene's germline CDR1 is LNHDA and CDR2 SQIVND (reference sequence). The trim removed 3 bases at V and 0 bases at J, leaving 11 bases unmatched. As DNA, the CDR3 is TGTGCCAGTAGTATGGCAGGGGGAAATGCTTATAGCAATCAGCCCCAGCATTTT. Translation gives CASSMAGGNAYSNQPQHF.

V is TRBV15 and J is TRBJ2-6; tentatively, D is TRBD1 (6 bases). Trimming left V 6 bases short and J 6 bases short, with 12 bases between. Germline V gene sequence: CDR1 LNHNV, CDR2 YYDKDF (reference sequence). The length of the CDR3 is 14 residues. The CDR3 nucleotides are TGTGCCACCAGAGACAGGCAGACGGCCAACGTCCTGACTTTC. It yields the protein CATRDRQTANVLTF. The full variable domain, its missing parts supplied by reference TRBV15 and TRBJ2-6, is DAMVIQNPRYQVTQFGKPVTLSCSQTLNHNVMYWYQQKSSQAPKLLFHYYDKDFNNEADTPDNFQSRRPNTSFCFLDIRSPGLGDTAMYLCATRDRQTANVLTFGAGSRLTVL.

The chain uses TRBV13 and TRBJ2-3; no reliable D call. Deletions cut 0 bases from V and 2 bases from J, with 9 bases between. Germline V gene sequence: CDR1 PRHDT, CDR2 FYEKMQ (reference sequence). This CDR3 is 15 amino acids long. The CDR3 loop reads CASSLGPSVTDTQYF. As DNA, the CDR3 is TGTGCCAGCAGCTTAGGACCTAGTGTCACAGATACGCAGTATTTT.

This sequence joins TRBV9 and TRBJ2-7, with D tentatively TRBD2 (6 bases). V lost 2 bases to trimming and J lost 0 bases, with 12 bases between them. This CDR3 comprises 15 residues. CDR1 is SGDLS and CDR2 is YYNGEE in the germline V gene. CDR3 loop: CASSVLAGPSYEQYF. Here the CDR3 DNA reads TGTGCCAGCAGCGTCCTGGCGGGGCCCTCCTACGAGCAGTACTTC.

The chain uses TRBV28 and TRBJ2-3, with TRBD1 identical over 10 bases. The CDR3 length is 16 residues. With V trimmed by 4 bases and J by 4 bases, 8 bases remained unmatched. The germline CDR1 and CDR2 sequences are MDHEN and SYDVKM. The CDR3 is CASSSAADRGSDTQYF. CDR3 bases: TGTGCCAGCAGTTCCGCAGCGGACAGGGGGTCAGATACGCAGTATTTT.

This chain connects TRBV6-5 to TRBJ1-2; TRBD1 matches at 8 bases. The CDR3 covers 14 residues. Losses at the gene ends were 6 bases for V and 7 bases for J; bases not matched to a gene: 10. The germline CDR1 and CDR2 sequences are MNHEY and SVGAGI. The CDR3 here is CASRADRALRGYTF. CDR3 DNA: TGTGCCAGCAGAGCGGACAGGGCCCTTCGTGGCTACACCTTC.

The chain couples TRBV4-2 to TRBJ2-7, with 8 bases fitting TRBD1. With 1 base clipped from V and 7 bases from J, the junction kept 12 bases outside the gene matches. This CDR3 has 16 residues. The germline V gene encodes CDR1 LGHNA and CDR2 YNFKEQ. The CDR3 reads CASSQVRTGTGEEQYF. The CDR3 DNA reads as TGTGCCAGCAGCCAAGTCCGGACCGGGACAGGAGAAGAGCAGTACTTC.

CDR3 sequence: CASSTGLAGAYEQYF. CDR3 nucleotides: TGCGCCAGCAGCACGGGACTAGCGGGAGCCTACGAGCAGTACTTC. This chain links TRBV4-1 with TRBJ2-7; 14 nucleotides line up with TRBD2. Germline assignment: CDR1 MGHRA and CDR2 YSYEKL. The CDR3 is 15 amino acids. V was clipped by 5 bases and J by 2 bases; unmatched bases: 2.

The gene calls are TRBV19 and TRBJ2-3, with D possibly matching TRBD1 (6 bases). Germline lookup yields CDR1 LNHDA and CDR2 SQIVND (reference sequence). Between the trimmed V and J ends, which lost 6 bases and 0 bases, there was a span of 13 bases. This CDR3 is built from 15 residues. This CDR3 is CASSLRGSSTDTQYF. The CDR3 DNA sequence: TGTGCCAGTAGCCTCAGGGGTTCCAGCACAGATACGCAGTATTTT.

The rearrangement links TRBV7-3 to TRBJ1-1; 8 bases map to TRBD1. The length of the CDR3 is 15 residues. Germline CDR1 reads SGHTA; CDR2 reads FQGTGA. V shed 5 bases and J 3 bases; nucleotides not matched to a gene: 8. CDR3 DNA sequence: TGTGCCAGCAGCCAGGGCAGGGGGCGAGACACTGAAGCTTTCTTT. This translates into CASSQGRGRDTEAFF.

The rearrangement joins TRBV7-3 to TRBJ2-7; perhaps TRBD1 as D (7 bases). CDR1 SGHTA and CDR2 FQGTGA come from the germline V gene. The CDR3 has 13 amino acids. V was clipped by 3 bases and J by 7 bases, with 13 bases between them. CDR3 DNA sequence: TGTGCCAGCAGCTTCACACAGGGGAGGGAGCAGTACTTC. It encodes CASSFTQGREQYF.

This chain uses TRBV10-2 with TRBJ2-2; 7 bases are shared with TRBD2. V lost 0 bases and J lost 5; bases outside the gene matches: 12. This CDR3 has 18 residues. Germline V gene data show CDR1 as WSHSY and CDR2 as SAAADI. The CDR3 here is CASSESLREALGTGELFF. CDR3 DNA sequence: TGCGCCAGCAGTGAGTCGTTACGGGAGGCCCTGGGGACCGGGGAGCTGTTTTTT.

This sequence joins TRBV5-6 and TRBJ2-5; D is possibly TRBD2 (5 bases). V was clipped by 5 bases and J by 4 bases, with 21 bases between them. CDR3 length: 16 residues. Per the germline V gene, CDR1 is SGHDT and CDR2 is YYEEEE. CDR3 coding DNA: TGTGCCAGCAGTTCCCCGGGAAGGGATCTCCCAGAGACCCAGTACTTC. The encoded protein is CASSSPGRDLPETQYF.

CDR3 loop: CASTQLEVSNQPQHF. DNA of the CDR3: TGTGCCAGCACTCAACTAGAGGTTAGCAATCAGCCCCAGCATTTT. This chain connects TRBV2 to TRBJ1-5; no firm D call. The CDR3 runs 15 residues. Trimming shortened V by 7 bases and J by 0 bases, and 13 bases separated the two germline ends. The germline V gene encodes CDR1 SNHLY and CDR2 FYNNEI. Variable domain in full (rest from reference TRBV2 and TRBJ1-5): EPEVTQTPSHQVTQMGQEVILRCVPISNHLYFYWYRQILGQKVEFLVSFYNNEISEKSEIFDDQFSVERPDGSNFTLKIRSTKLEDSAMYFCASTQLEVSNQPQHFGDGTRLSIL.

The chain couples TRBV25-1 to TRBJ2-7; D perhaps matches TRBD1 (6 bases). The CDR3 length is 13 residues. CDR1 is MGHDK and CDR2 is SYGVNS in the germline V gene. Trimming took off 6 bases at V and 4 bases at J, with 13 bases between the two ends. The CDR3 DNA reads TGTGCCAGCAGACAGGGATCCGGGTACGAGCAGTACTTC. This codes for CASRQGSGYEQYF.

Of note for this clone: Compared with germline, one end of the junction differs, possibly owing to a read error. CDR3 loop: CASSQGQVHDRQYF. CDR3 nucleotide sequence: TGTGCCAGCAGCCAAGGACAGGTCCACGATAGGCAGTATTTT. The chain links TRBV16 to TRBJ2-3, with 7 positions matching TRBD1. Germline CDR1 reads KGHSY; CDR2 reads FQNENV. CDR3 length equals 14 residues.

This clone was detected only once. This chain links TRBV6-7 with TRBJ2-2, with TRBD2 matching 15 bases. TRBV6-7 is marked as an open reading frame, function uncertain. Trimming cost V 6 bases and J 9 bases; bases outside gene matches: 2. The CDR3 covers 14 residues. CDR3 region: CASRGLAGGRELFF. DNA for the CDR3: TGTGCCAGCAGAGGACTAGCGGGAGGGCGGGAGCTGTTTTTT.

The chain is built from TRBV27 and TRBJ2-7; 7 bases align to TRBD1. The germline V gene has CDR1 MNHEY and CDR2 SMNVEV (reference sequence). The CDR3 is 14 residues long. Germline trimming cut 4 bases from V and 7 bases from J; bases unmatched to any gene: 10. CDR3 sequence reads: CASSSTDRAQEQYF. For the CDR3, the DNA is TGTGCCAGCAGTTCCACTGACAGGGCTCAAGAGCAGTACTTC.

This chain uses TRBV7-9 with TRBJ2-3; 7 nucleotides line up with TRBD1. V dropped 1 base and J dropped 2; count of bases not matched to a gene: 3. The length of the CDR3 is 15 residues. Per germline, CDR1 SEHNR and CDR2 FQNEAQ (reference sequence). The CDR3 spells CASSLEGQTTDTQYF. As DNA, the CDR3 is TGTGCCAGCAGCTTAGAGGGACAGACCACAGATACGCAGTATTTT. The full variable domain, rest sourced from reference TRBV7-9 and TRBJ2-3, is DTGVSQNPRHKITKRGQNVTFRCDPISEHNRLYWYRQTLGQGPEFLTYFQNEAQLEKSRLLSDRFSAERPKGSFSTLEIQRTEQGDSAMYLCASSLEGQTTDTQYFGPGTRLTVL.

The chain is built from TRBV14 and TRBJ2-7, with D perhaps TRBD1 (5 bases). This CDR3 is 14 amino acids long. With 3 bases removed from V and 0 bases from J, the gap between germline ends came to 9 bases. Germline CDR1 SGHDN, CDR2 FVKESK. The CDR3: CASSQVRASYEQYF. The CDR3 bases are TGTGCCAGCAGCCAGGTCAGGGCCTCCTACGAGCAGTACTTC.

This clone showed up just once. The J gene is TRBJ2-1, the V gene TRBV7-2; perhaps TRBD2 as D (6 bases). This CDR3 spans 15 amino acids. CDR1 is SGHTA, CDR2 FQGNSA, per germline. The V gene lost 3 bases and the J gene lost 0 bases, with 9 bases spanning the gap. The CDR3 DNA follows: TGTGCCAGCAGCTTCCTGACTAGCTCCTACAATGAGCAGTTCTTC. It codes for CASSFLTSSYNEQFF.

V and J are TRBV27 and TRBJ1-1, with D unresolved. This CDR3 is 13 amino acids long. Germline CDR1 reads MNHEY; CDR2 reads SMNVEV (reference sequence). Trimming removed 6 bases from V and 3 bases from J, with 11 bases in between. CDR3: CASSPNQHTEAFF. CDR3 nucleotides: TGTGCCAGCAGCCCTAACCAACACACTGAAGCTTTCTTT.

The CDR3 DNA follows: TGTGCCAGTACAAAGGGCCTCGCGGGCAATGAGCAGTTCTTC. This encodes CASTKGLAGNEQFF. The chain joins TRBV19 to TRBJ2-1, with D possibly matching TRBD2 (5 bases). This CDR3 has 14 residues. Trimming removed 7 bases at V and 6 bases at J, with 16 bases between. Germline loops: CDR1 LNHDA, CDR2 SQIVND (reference sequence). Full variable domain (outside the CDR3, taken from reference TRBV19 and TRBJ2-1): DGGITQSPKYLFRKEGQNVTLSCEQNLNHDAMYWYRQDPGQGLRLIYYSQIVNDFQKGDIAEGYSVSREKKESFPLTVTSAQKNPTAFYLCASTKGLAGNEQFFGPGTRLTVL.